Sequencing of this TCR beta chain was carried out in a study of blood T cell repertoires in COVID-19. Background on the study: Spain, Italy and the United States supplied samples that represented acute and convalescent COVID-19. In each case, the material was cDNA or gDNA derived from T cells, B-cell-depleted T cells, or PBMCs.

The authors' processing: Estimated nucleated cell counts came from reference gene primer amplification. Sequencing was performed with immunoSEQ multiplex PCR; in TCRdb, only in-frame clones are kept and a portion is missing. V and J calls plus clone size are reproduced from that table; the DNA served to infer D and trimming. The sample consists of 35,000 to 50,000 clones, approximately 90% of them appearing once. The CDR3 length is 15 residues. V was trimmed by 9 bases and J by 3 bases, leaving 20 bases between them. Germline V gene lookup returns CDR1 MDHEN and CDR2 SYDVKM. Material for sequencing was peripheral blood. The J gene is TRBJ2-5, the V gene TRBV28; possible D gene TRBD1, 6 bases. The clonotype originates from a man in his fifties or sixties with active COVID-19. The CDR3 DNA reads as TGTGCCAGTTCCCGTCTAGAAGGGGGAAAAGAGACCCAGTACTTC. This encodes CASSRLEGGKETQYF.